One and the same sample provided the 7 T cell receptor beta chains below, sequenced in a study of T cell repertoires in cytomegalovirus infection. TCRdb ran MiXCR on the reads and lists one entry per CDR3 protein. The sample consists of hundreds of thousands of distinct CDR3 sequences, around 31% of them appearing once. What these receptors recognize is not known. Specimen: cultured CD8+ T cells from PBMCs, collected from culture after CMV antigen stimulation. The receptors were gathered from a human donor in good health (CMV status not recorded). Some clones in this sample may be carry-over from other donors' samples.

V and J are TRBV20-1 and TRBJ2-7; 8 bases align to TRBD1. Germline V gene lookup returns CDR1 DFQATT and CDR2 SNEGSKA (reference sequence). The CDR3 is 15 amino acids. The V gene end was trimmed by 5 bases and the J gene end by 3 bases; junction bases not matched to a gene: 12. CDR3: CSASTTTTGVYEQYV. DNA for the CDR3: TGCAGTGCTTCCACAACCACGACAGGGGTCTACGAGCAGTACGTC.

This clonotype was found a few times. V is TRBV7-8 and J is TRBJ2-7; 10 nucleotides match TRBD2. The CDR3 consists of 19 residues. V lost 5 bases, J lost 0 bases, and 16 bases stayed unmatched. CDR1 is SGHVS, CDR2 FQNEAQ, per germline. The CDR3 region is CASSPGTSVYTLNSYEQYF. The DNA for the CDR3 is TGTGCCAGCAGCCCCGGGACTAGCGTTTATACATTGAACTCCTACGAGCAGTACTTC. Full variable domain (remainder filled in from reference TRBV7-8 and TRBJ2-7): GAGVSQSPRYKVAKRGQDVALRCDPISGHVSLFWYQQALGQGPEFLTYFQNEAQLDKSGLPSDRFFAERPEGSVSTLKIQRTQQEDSAVYLCASSPGTSVYTLNSYEQYFGPGTRLTVT.

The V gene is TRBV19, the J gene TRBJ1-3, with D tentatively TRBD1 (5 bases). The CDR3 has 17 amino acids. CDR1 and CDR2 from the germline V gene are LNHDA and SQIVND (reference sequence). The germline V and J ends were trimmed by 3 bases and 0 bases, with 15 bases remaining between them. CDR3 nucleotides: TGTGCCAGTAGTATTTCGAGTGGGGGGACCTCTGGAAACACCATATATTTT. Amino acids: CASSISSGGTSGNTIYF.

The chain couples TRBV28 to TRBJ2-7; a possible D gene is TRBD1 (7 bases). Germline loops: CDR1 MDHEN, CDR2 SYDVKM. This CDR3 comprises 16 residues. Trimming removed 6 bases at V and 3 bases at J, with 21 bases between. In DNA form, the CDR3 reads TGTGCCAGCAGCCACGGTGGGCAGGGGGGTTTCTACGAGCAGTACGTC. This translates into CASSHGGQGGFYEQYV.

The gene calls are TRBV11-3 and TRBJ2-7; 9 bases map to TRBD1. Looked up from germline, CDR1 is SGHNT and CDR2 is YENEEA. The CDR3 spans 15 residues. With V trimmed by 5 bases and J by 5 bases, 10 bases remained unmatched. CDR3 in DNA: TGTGCCAGCAGCCCGTCGATAACAGGGGGCGACGAGCAGTACTTC. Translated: CASSPSITGGDEQYF. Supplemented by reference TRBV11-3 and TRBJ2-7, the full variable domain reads EAGVVQSPRYKIIEKKQPVAFWCNPISGHNTLYWYLQNLGQGPELLIRYENEEAVDDSQLPKDRFSAERLKGVDSTLKIQPAELGDSAVYLCASSPSITGGDEQYFGPGTRLTVT.

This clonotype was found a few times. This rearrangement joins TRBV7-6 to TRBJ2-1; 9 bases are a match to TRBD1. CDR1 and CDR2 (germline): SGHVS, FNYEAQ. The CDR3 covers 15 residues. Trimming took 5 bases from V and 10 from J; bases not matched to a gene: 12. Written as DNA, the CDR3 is TGTGCCAGCAGCGTATTTGGACAGGGGCTCAGGGAGCAGTTCTTC. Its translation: CASSVFGQGLREQFF.

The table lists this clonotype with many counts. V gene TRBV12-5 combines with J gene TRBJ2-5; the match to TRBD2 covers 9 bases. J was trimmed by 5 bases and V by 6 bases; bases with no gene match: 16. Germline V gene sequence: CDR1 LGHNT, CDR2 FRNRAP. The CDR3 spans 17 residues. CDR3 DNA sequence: TGTGCTAGTGGCCTACCCCGGCGGGGGGGCCGAGATGAGACCCAGTACTTC. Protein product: CASGLPRRGGRDETQYF.